Below are 24 T cell receptor beta chains sequenced from a single sample in a study of OX40 agonist ivuxolimab in advanced cancers. The library was produced with the immunoSEQ multiplex PCR assay. Imported from immuneACCESS, the table was reduced by TCRdb to in-frame sequences with V and J called. These copies leave out some clones; in studies compared against another copy, an unresolved V gene accounts for under half, and the cause of the remainder is not known. In this sample the table shows around 41,000 clones, 80% to 90% of which occur a single time. Jointly, the top ten make up about 6.3% of the sample. The sample here was CD4+ or CD8+ T cells sorted from blood, taken in a trial of the OX40 agonist ivuxolimab. The source is an adult with an advanced solid tumor such as melanoma, head and neck, liver or kidney cancer.

The rearrangement uses TRBV19 and TRBJ2-3, with 13 bases identical to TRBD2. Unmatched junction bases numbered 8, after V lost 5 bases and J lost 6 bases. Germline assignment: CDR1 LNHDA and CDR2 SQIVND (reference sequence). This CDR3 spans 16 amino acids. CDR3 sequence (DNA): TGTGCCAGTAGTGTACTAGCGGGAGGGCCATGGGATACGCAGTATTTT. It specifies CASSVLAGGPWDTQYF.

This chain joins TRBV10-1 and TRBJ2-2, with D possibly TRBD1 on 5 matching bases. Germline V gene data show CDR1 as WNHNN and CDR2 as SYGVQD (reference sequence). The CDR3 sequence is 17 residues long. Trimming cost V 0 bases and J 5 bases, with 16 bases left between them. CDR3 sequence: CASSESLVTEKTGELFF. The DNA for the CDR3 is TGCGCCAGCAGTGAGTCATTGGTGACAGAAAAGACCGGGGAGCTGTTTTTT.

Concerning this clone: At one boundary the junction diverges from the germline segment, which might be a read error. The V call is TRBV7-7, the J call TRBJ2-5; TRBD2 aligns across 11 bases. This CDR3 is 14 amino acids long. In germline, CDR1 is SSHAT, CDR2 FNYEAQ (reference sequence). The CDR3 loop is CASSLGLAGETQYF. The CDR3 region has the DNA TGTGCTAGCAGCTTAGGACTAGCGGGAGAGACCCAGTACTTC.

This clone was recorded only once. The rearrangement uses TRBV19 and TRBJ2-6; 9 bases map to TRBD1. Germline CDR1 is LNHDA and CDR2 is SQIVND (reference sequence). The V gene end was trimmed by 3 bases and the J gene end by 0 bases; junction bases not matched to a gene: 9. The length of the CDR3 is 19 residues. CDR3 protein: CASSIPRGQGSSGANVLTF. The CDR3 nucleotides are TGTGCCAGTAGTATCCCTAGGGGACAGGGCAGCTCTGGGGCCAACGTCCTGACTTTC.

This chain connects TRBV2 to TRBJ2-1; possibly TRBD1 or TRBD2 for D (5 bases each). Germline V CDR1 and CDR2: SNHLY, FYNNEI. This CDR3 spans 15 amino acids. V gave up 6 bases and J gave up 10 bases, with 22 bases separating them. CDR3 coding DNA: TGTGCCAGCAGAGAGAAATCCGGGACGGATACCGAGCAGTTCTTC. Translation gives CASREKSGTDTEQFF. Supplemented by reference TRBV2 and TRBJ2-1, the full variable domain reads EPEVTQTPSHQVTQMGQEVILRCVPISNHLYFYWYRQILGQKVEFLVSFYNNEISEKSEIFDDQFSVERPDGSNFTLKIRSTKLEDSAMYFCASREKSGTDTEQFFGPGTRLTVL.

V gene TRBV5-6 combines with J gene TRBJ1-2; tentative D call: TRBD1 (5 bases). V shed 1 base and J shed 4 bases, with 20 bases lying between them. The CDR3 loop spans 17 amino acids. Germline values: CDR1 SGHDT, CDR2 YYEEEE. CDR3 sequence reads: CASSLYAKRGFGYGYTF. In DNA form, the CDR3 reads TGTGCCAGCAGCTTGTACGCGAAAAGGGGTTTTGGCTATGGCTACACCTTC.

This chain uses TRBV27 with TRBJ2-3, with TRBD2 as a possible D gene (6 bases). This CDR3 has 15 residues. Germline CDR1 and CDR2: MNHEY and SMNVEV (reference sequence). Trimming pared 1 base from V and 1 base from J, leaving 9 bases between. In nucleotides, the CDR3 is TGTGCCAGCAGTTTATTTCCGGGAGGCACAGATACGCAGTATTTT. Protein product: CASSLFPGGTDTQYF.

V usage is TRBV9 and J usage is TRBJ1-2; maybe TRBD1 (5 bases). Per germline, CDR1 SGDLS and CDR2 YYNGEE. The V gene lost 0 bases and the J gene lost 4 bases, with 10 bases spanning the gap. CDR3 length equals 14 residues. The CDR3 loop reads CASSVVSGGYGYTF. The DNA for the CDR3 is TGTGCCAGCAGCGTAGTCTCGGGGGGCTATGGCTACACCTTC.

This chain uses TRBV5-1 with TRBJ1-1; possibly TRBD1 for D (6 bases). The CDR3 contains 15 residues. Germline lookup yields CDR1 SGHRS and CDR2 YFSETQ. With 3 bases removed from V and 1 base from J, the gap between germline ends came to 13 bases. CDR3 amino acids: CASSSQGQQNTEAFF. The CDR3 nucleotides are TGCGCCAGCAGCTCGCAAGGACAGCAGAACACTGAAGCTTTCTTT.

The V and J genes are TRBV5-1 and TRBJ2-1, with TRBD2 matching over 10 bases. The V gene end was trimmed by 0 bases and the J gene end by 6 bases; junction bases not matched to a gene: 6. CDR3 length: 16 residues. Germline values: CDR1 SGHRS, CDR2 YFSETQ. CDR3 DNA: TGCGCCAGCAGCTTGGTCAGGACTAGCGGAACCAATGAGCAGTTCTTC. Protein: CASSLVRTSGTNEQFF. Variable domain in full (rest from reference TRBV5-1 and TRBJ2-1): KAGVTQTPRYLIKTRGQQVTLSCSPISGHRSVSWYQQTPGQGLQFLFEYFSETQRNKGNFPGRFSGRQFSNSRSEMNVSTLELGDSALYLCASSLVRTSGTNEQFFGPGTRLTVL.

A word on this clone: At one of its ends the junction is not consistent with the germline gene, which may arise from a read error. The J gene is TRBJ2-7, the V gene TRBV11-2, with 12 bases identical to TRBD2. The germline V gene encodes CDR1 SGHAT and CDR2 FQNNGV. The CDR3 runs to 15 residues. In DNA, the CDR3 is TGTGCCACCAGCCCGACTAGCGGGAGCTCCTACGAGCAGTACTTC. Its translation is CATSPTSGSSYEQYF.

This clone showed up just once. The V and J genes are TRBV7-2 and TRBJ2-2; D might be TRBD2 (6 bases). CDR1 is SGHTA, CDR2 FQGNSA, per germline. The CDR3 contains 15 residues. The V gene lost 1 base and the J gene lost 5 bases, with 11 bases spanning the gap. Here the CDR3 DNA reads TGTGCCAGCAGCTTAGACGGAGGGATAACCGGGGAGCTGTTTTTT. This codes for CASSLDGGITGELFF.

The V and J genes are TRBV5-1 and TRBJ1-2; D is uncertain. The V end was cut by 7 bases, the J end by 4 bases, with 17 bases between. The CDR3 length is 14 residues. Germline CDR1 reads SGHRS; CDR2 reads YFSETQ. In DNA form, the CDR3 reads TGCGCCAGCTCGAGTTCGGCCGGAACCTATGGCTACACCTTC. This encodes CASSSSAGTYGYTF. Drawing the rest from reference TRBV5-1 and TRBJ1-2, the complete variable domain is KAGVTQTPRYLIKTRGQQVTLSCSPISGHRSVSWYQQTPGQGLQFLFEYFSETQRNKGNFPGRFSGRQFSNSRSEMNVSTLELGDSALYLCASSSSAGTYGYTFGSGTRLTVV.

In this sample, this clone turned up once. The chain recombines TRBV9 with TRBJ2-5; 12 bases agree with TRBD1. Germline V CDR1 and CDR2: SGDLS, YYNGEE. V gave up 4 bases and J gave up 5 bases; unmatched junction bases: 6. This CDR3 contains 15 residues. As DNA, the CDR3 is TGTGCCAGCAGCCCTCGGGACAGGGGGCGGGAGACCCAGTACTTC. Translated: CASSPRDRGRETQYF.

The chain couples TRBV28 to TRBJ2-3; D is unclear. CDR3 length equals 14 residues. Trimming removed 2 bases at V and 0 bases at J, with 6 bases between. Germline V lookup: CDR1 MDHEN, CDR2 SYDVKM. CDR3 amino acids: CASSLDLSTDTQYF. The CDR3 bases are TGTGCCAGCAGTTTAGACTTGAGCACAGATACGCAGTATTTT.

This clone was observed a single time. The genes are TRBV28 and TRBJ1-2; possible D gene TRBD1, 6 bases. Germline assignment: CDR1 MDHEN and CDR2 SYDVKM. The length of the CDR3 is 12 residues. V lost 9 bases and J 4 bases, leaving 12 bases between the germline ends. CDR3: CASGAGVYGYTF. DNA of the CDR3: TGTGCCAGTGGTGCAGGGGTCTATGGCTACACCTTC.

The CDR3 DNA sequence: TGTGCCAGCAGTTATAGGACTAGCGGGAGTCGGGATGAGCAGTTCTTC. It is translated as CASSYRTSGSRDEQFF. The chain carries TRBV6-5 and TRBJ2-1, with 13 bases fitting TRBD2. Losses at the gene ends were 3 bases for V and 8 bases for J; bases not matched to a gene: 7. Germline V lookup: CDR1 MNHEY, CDR2 SVGAGI. CDR3 length equals 16 residues.

The chain uses TRBV7-3 and TRBJ2-7; 11 positions match TRBD2. The length of the CDR3 is 19 residues. The J segment lost 2 bases and the V segment lost 2 bases, leaving 14 bases of the junction unmatched. The germline gives CDR1 SGHTA, CDR2 FQGTGA. DNA of the CDR3: TGTGCCAGCAGCTTAGCGTCGGTAGCGGGAGGGCTGAACCCCTACGAGCAGTACTTC. Its protein product is CASSLASVAGGLNPYEQYF.

The gene calls are TRBV15 and TRBJ2-5; either TRBD1 or TRBD2 may supply D (5 bases each). Trimming took off 1 base at V and 8 bases at J, with 17 bases between the two ends. CDR1 LNHNV and CDR2 YYDKDF come from the germline V gene (reference sequence). The CDR3 is 15 residues long. The CDR3 is CATSRASGTPNTQYF. Here the CDR3 DNA reads TGTGCCACCAGCAGAGCTTCCGGGACCCCAAACACCCAGTACTTC.

The chain links TRBV19 to TRBJ2-1; D gene unclear. CDR3 size: 13 residues. Per germline, CDR1 LNHDA and CDR2 SQIVND (reference sequence). The germline V and J ends were trimmed by 6 bases and 4 bases, with 10 bases remaining between them. CDR3 nucleotides: TGTGCCAGTAGGGGAACCGCATACAATGAGCAGTTCTTC. This gives the protein CASRGTAYNEQFF.

J is TRBJ2-2 and V is TRBV19; D may match TRBD1 or TRBD2 (5 bases each). Looked up from germline, CDR1 is LNHDA and CDR2 is SQIVND (reference sequence). Trimming cost V 5 bases and J 5 bases, with 21 bases left between them. The CDR3 runs to 17 residues. The CDR3 region is CASSGLGLNQGTGELFF. The CDR3 bases are TGTGCCAGTAGTGGACTGGGATTAAACCAGGGAACCGGGGAGCTGTTTTTT.

The V gene is TRBV2, the J gene TRBJ2-2; 12 bases are shared with TRBD2. Per the germline V gene, CDR1 is SNHLY and CDR2 is FYNNEI. V was pared by 10 bases and J by 4 bases, with 7 bases of the junction left unmatched. The CDR3 is made up of 15 amino acids. CDR3 residues: CATGASGRGTGELFF. CDR3 nucleotide sequence: TGTGCCACCGGAGCTAGCGGGAGGGGCACCGGGGAGCTGTTTTTT.

This clone came up once. The chain uses TRBV5-4 and TRBJ2-1, with 8 nucleotides matching TRBD1. Germline trimming cut 0 bases from V and 8 bases from J; bases unmatched to any gene: 7. This CDR3 has 15 residues. Germline CDR1 is SGHNT and CDR2 is YYREEE (reference sequence). CDR3 nucleotide sequence: TGTGCCAGCAGCTTGGAAGGGACAGGTGGTCATGAGCAGTTCTTC. It codes for CASSLEGTGGHEQFF.

J is TRBJ2-7 and V is TRBV19, with D unresolved. This CDR3 comprises 14 residues. The V gene's germline CDR1 is LNHDA and CDR2 SQIVND (reference sequence). V shed 3 bases and J shed 0 bases, with 9 bases lying between them. CDR3 protein: CASSISLHSYEQYF. The CDR3 DNA reads as TGTGCCAGTAGTATCAGCCTGCACTCCTACGAGCAGTACTTC.